The 21 T cell receptor beta chains listed next were all sequenced from one sample in a study of blood T cell repertoires in COVID-19. Some clones are missing from TCRdb's copy, which holds only in-frame ones; the method was immunoSEQ multiplex PCR. Of more than 200,000 clones listed, around 86% were seen once; the top ten hold about 9.4%. The sample taken for sequencing was peripheral blood. These receptor sequences come from a woman aged 50 to 65 with COVID-19, enrolled during active disease.

J is TRBJ2-1 and V is TRBV12-3 or TRBV12-4; no firm D call. The V gene lost 4 bases and the J gene lost 3 bases, with 4 bases spanning the gap. The CDR3 has 12 amino acids. This CDR3 is CASSSGYNEQFF. The CDR3 nucleotides are TGTGCCAGCAGTTCAGGCTACAATGAGCAGTTCTTC.

This chain joins TRBV19 and TRBJ2-1; possibly TRBD2 for D (6 bases). V gave up 6 bases and J gave up 0 bases, with 15 bases separating them. Per the germline V gene, CDR1 is LNHDA and CDR2 is SQIVND (reference sequence). The CDR3 covers 16 residues. The CDR3 DNA sequence: TGTGCCAGTAGCCTGGGGGGATCCTACTCCTACAATGAGCAGTTCTTC. Amino acid sequence: CASSLGGSYSYNEQFF.

The chain is built from TRBV6-2 or TRBV6-3 and TRBJ1-2; D remains unclear. Trimming removed 4 bases at V and 2 bases at J, with 8 bases between. The CDR3 is 13 amino acids. CDR1 is MNHEY and CDR2 is SVGEGT in the germline V gene. The CDR3 protein is CASSSPGNYGYTF. The CDR3 nucleotides read TGTGCCAGCAGTTCTCCAGGAAACTATGGCTACACCTTC.

The chain's CDR3 is CASSLAGQRNYGYTF. CDR3 nucleotide sequence: TGTGCCAGCAGCTTGGCGGGACAGAGAAACTATGGCTACACCTTC. This rearrangement joins TRBV5-6 to TRBJ1-2, with TRBD1 matching 7 bases. CDR1 is SGHDT, CDR2 YYEEEE, per germline. Unmatched junction bases numbered 4, after V lost 0 bases and J lost 2 bases. This CDR3 has 15 amino acids.

This clone turned up a few times. The J gene is TRBJ1-5, the V gene TRBV5-1; tentatively, D is TRBD1 (6 bases). Deletions cut 5 bases from V and 5 bases from J, with 17 bases between. CDR3 length: 15 residues. Germline CDR1 SGHRS, CDR2 YFSETQ. The CDR3, as DNA: TGCGCCAGCAGTCTACAGGGTAGAGTGGATCAGCCCCAGCATTTT. Its translation is CASSLQGRVDQPQHF.

The chain uses TRBV9 and TRBJ1-2; D is unclear. Germline V gives CDR1 SGDLS, CDR2 YYNGEE. Trimming removed 0 bases from V and 3 bases from J, with 6 bases in between. The length of the CDR3 is 13 residues. CDR3 coding DNA: TGTGCCAGCAGCGTAGATCGGGACTATGGCTACACCTTC. It specifies CASSVDRDYGYTF.

The genes are TRBV27 and TRBJ2-1, with a weak D call TRBD1 (6 bases). The length of the CDR3 is 13 residues. The germline V and J ends were trimmed by 5 bases and 7 bases, with 12 bases remaining between them. Germline CDR1 and CDR2: MNHEY and SMNVEV (reference sequence). CDR3 nucleotides: TGTGCCAGCAGTGTACAGGGTCGGAATGAGCAGTTCTTC. Translated, it gives CASSVQGRNEQFF.

The count of this clone is one. The rearrangement uses TRBV15 and TRBJ1-2, with D uncertain. The germline CDR1 and CDR2 sequences are LNHNV and YYDKDF (reference sequence). CDR3 size: 15 residues. V was trimmed by 0 bases and J by 2 bases, leaving 10 bases between them. The CDR3 DNA is TGTGCCACCAGCAGAGATATAGGAGAAAACTATGGCTACACCTTC. This sequence encodes CATSRDIGENYGYTF.

The J gene is TRBJ2-7, the V gene TRBV23-1; 7 positions agree with TRBD1. TRBV23-1 is designated an ORF whose function remains uncertain. V dropped 0 bases and J dropped 4; count of bases not matched to a gene: 9. The CDR3 is 16 amino acids. The CDR3 coding sequence is TGCGCCAGCAGTCAATCGGGGGACAGAGAACCATACGAGCAGTACGTC. This translates into CASSQSGDREPYEQYV.

This clone was detected only a few times. The V and J genes are TRBV18 and TRBJ2-3, with 8 bases lining up with TRBD1. Germline-derived CDR1 and CDR2 are KGHSH and LQKENI. The CDR3 loop spans 16 amino acids. V shed 2 bases, J shed 2 bases, and the junction held 6 bases outside the gene matches. CDR3 sequence reads: CASSPLGQAITDTQYF. As DNA, the CDR3 is TGTGCCAGCTCACCATTGGGACAGGCCATCACAGATACGCAGTATTTT. The complete variable domain, with remaining parts taken from reference TRBV18 and TRBJ2-3, reads NAGVMQNPRHLVRRRGQEARLRCSPMKGHSHVYWYRQLPEEGLKFMVYLQKENIIDESGMPKERFSAEFPKEGPSILRIQQVVRGDSAAYFCASSPLGQAITDTQYFGPGTRLTVL.

The chain joins TRBV7-9 to TRBJ2-7, with D possibly TRBD1 on 5 matching bases. The V end lost 5 bases, the J end lost 3 bases, and 20 bases lay between the germline ends. Germline V gene data show CDR1 as SEHNR and CDR2 as FQNEAQ (reference sequence). CDR3 length: 16 residues. CDR3 coding DNA: TGTGCCAGCAGCCTCAGAGACCAAAGAACAGGCTACGAGCAGTACTTC. Amino acid sequence: CASSLRDQRTGYEQYF.

This sequence joins TRBV6-2 or TRBV6-3 and TRBJ2-3; 8 bases agree with TRBD2. There are 15 residues in the CDR3. Unmatched junction bases numbered 6, after V lost 5 bases and J lost 2 bases. The germline V gene has CDR1 MNHEY and CDR2 SVGEGT. The CDR3 nucleotides read TGTGCCAGCAGTAGCGGGGGCGCCATCACAGATACGCAGTATTTT. This translates into CASSSGGAITDTQYF.

The gene calls are TRBV12-5 and TRBJ2-3, with 9 bases matching TRBD1. CDR1 and CDR2 (germline): LGHNT, FRNRAP. The ends lost 4 bases at V and 4 bases at J; junction bases unmatched: 9. This CDR3 has 16 amino acids. The CDR3 sequence is CASGSSTGGASDTQYF. CDR3 sequence (DNA): TGTGCTAGTGGTTCGTCCACAGGGGGCGCATCAGATACGCAGTATTTT.

V is TRBV10-2 and J is TRBJ2-7; TRBD1 might be the D (6 bases). Looked up from germline, CDR1 is WSHSY and CDR2 is SAAADI. Deletions cut 10 bases from V and 6 bases from J, with 16 bases between. The CDR3 runs 12 residues. The CDR3 protein is CATQGFRGEQYV. As DNA, the CDR3 is TGCGCCACACAGGGCTTTAGGGGCGAGCAGTACGTC.

The V call is TRBV11-2, the J call TRBJ2-2, with D possibly TRBD2 on 5 matching bases. The CDR3 is 16 residues long. The V and J ends lost 1 base and 5 bases respectively, with 14 bases between them. The germline V gene encodes CDR1 SGHAT and CDR2 FQNNGV. The CDR3: CASSLGNSGGTGELFF. CDR3 sequence (DNA): TGTGCCAGCAGCTTAGGAAATTCAGGAGGAACCGGGGAGCTGTTTTTT.

This chain links TRBV11-2 with TRBJ2-7; the match to TRBD1 covers 8 bases. The CDR3 loop spans 14 amino acids. Trimming took 4 bases from V and 5 from J; bases not matched to a gene: 7. The germline CDR1 and CDR2 sequences are SGHAT and FQNNGV. DNA of the CDR3: TGTGCCAGCAGCTACTGGACAGGGCTCAACGAGCAGTACTTC. This codes for CASSYWTGLNEQYF.

The rearrangement joins TRBV6-2 or TRBV6-3 to TRBJ2-3; TRBD2 is a possible D gene (5 bases). Germline V gives CDR1 MNHEY, CDR2 SVGEGT. Trimming cost V 5 bases and J 2 bases, with 11 bases left between them. This CDR3 has 14 residues. The CDR3 is CASSPTTFTDTQYF. The CDR3 DNA sequence: TGTGCCAGCAGTCCGACTACTTTCACAGATACGCAGTATTTT.

The CDR3 spells CASSLLTGGVDGYTF. The CDR3 DNA sequence: TGCGCCAGCAGCTTACTGACAGGGGGCGTCGATGGCTACACCTTC. The rearrangement joins TRBV5-1 to TRBJ1-2, with 10 bases aligning to TRBD1. The CDR3 sequence is 15 residues long. Germline CDR1 SGHRS, CDR2 YFSETQ. V lost 2 bases and J lost 6; bases outside the gene matches: 7.

This clone has just one count. V is TRBV11-2 and J is TRBJ2-5; perhaps TRBD2 as D (7 bases). The CDR3 covers 16 residues. Deletions cut 4 bases from V and 2 bases from J, with 17 bases between. Germline-derived CDR1 and CDR2 are SGHAT and FQNNGV. In DNA form, the CDR3 reads TGTGCCAGCAGCTCTAGACGGGGGGCTTTACAAGAGACCCAGTACTTC. It specifies CASSSRRGALQETQYF. Full variable domain (remainder filled in from reference TRBV11-2 and TRBJ2-5): EAGVAQSPRYKIIEKRQSVAFWCNPISGHATLYWYQQILGQGPKLLIQFQNNGVVDDSQLPKDRFSAERLKGVDSTLKIQPAKLEDSAVYLCASSSRRGALQETQYFGPGTRLLVL.

V and J are TRBV14 and TRBJ2-2, with TRBD1 matching 10 bases. V lost 3 bases and J lost 6; bases outside the gene matches: 4. This CDR3 contains 15 residues. From germline, CDR1 is SGHDN and CDR2 FVKESK. The CDR3 nucleotides read TGTGCCAGCAGCCAGGGACAGGGGTTCCCCGGGGAGCTGTTTTTT. This translates into CASSQGQGFPGELFF.

The gene calls are TRBV27 and TRBJ2-7; TRBD1 might be the D (8 bases). CDR3 length: 12 residues. Looked up from germline, CDR1 is MNHEY and CDR2 is SMNVEV (reference sequence). V lost 5 bases and J 7 bases, leaving 12 bases between the germline ends. The CDR3 region is CASSIQGGEQYV. In DNA form, the CDR3 reads TGTGCCAGCAGTATACAGGGGGGGGAGCAGTACGTC.